The text below deals with one T cell receptor beta chain. Only a few counts were recorded for this clonotype. What antigen it recognizes has not been identified. There are no base qualities to consult, and no much larger clone falls within one base. Inclusive of the bounding cysteine and phenylalanine, the CDR3 is 15 residues long. Only the CDR3 part of the read is kept: 45 bases, read in frame from the first base. V loses 0 bases, J loses 7 bases, and the germline ends lie 13 bases apart. CDR1 LGHNA and CDR2 YSLEER are derived from the germline V gene. The library was obtained by 5' RACE. Sequencing was performed on an Illumina MiSeq. Library preparation attached unique molecular identifiers to individual cDNA molecules for quantitative, reproducible TCR counting. From the authors' description of their analysis: A median of around 96,000 TCRs per sample was observed, with a range of 23,224 to 690,600. The Decombinator software suite was used to annotate V, J and CDR3 in the TCR reads. Every sample was subsampled to the same number of TCRs (28,000) for the PS versus PT1 abundance plots. TCRs were defined as expanded if absent before sensitization and observed at least eight times at the 2-week time point. TCRdb reprocessing: public reads trimmed at Q25 with fastp, clones called with MiXCR, in-frame beta chains kept. Every CDR3 protein is listed once, alongside the most common genes and DNA of its rows. These V and J calls originate from TCRdb's pipeline instead of the authors' own analysis. The sample records 80,000 or so distinct CDR3 sequences, 15% to 20% of which are singletons. The biggest ten clones account for about 6.5% of the sample.

Total RNA was extracted from unfractionated whole blood that had been collected in Tempus Blood RNA tubes. About 5 healthy volunteers served as TCR sequencing controls and were bled at day 0, 2 weeks and 6 weeks. This sample stems from a study of human T cells and chemical hapten exposure (dated by TCRdb to about 2021). About the full investigation: Libraries were pooled for sequencing, and variation in per-sample TCR yields was attributed mainly to small differences in library volumes within the pool. Both TCR alpha and TCR beta chains were sequenced from each blood RNA sample. Peripheral blood TCR repertoire changes were tracked in vivo in alopecia patients during primary and secondary sensitization to the hapten diphenylcyclopropenone (DPC). Broader findings and caveats from the paper: DPC sensitization did not change the number of TCRs with a frequency above 1 in 1000, and there was no evidence of changes in global repertoire structure. Repeated subsampling changed both the strength of the expansion versus patch-test correlation and the threshold at which that correlation became significant.

This clonotype was obtained from a female donor in good health. The receptor chain draws on TRBV4-3 and TRBJ1-5; tentative D gene TRBD1, with 5 bases matching. The sequence in DNA is TGCGCCAGCAGCCAAGACCCCCTGGGGGAGCAGCCCCAGCATTTT. Translated, this is CASSQDPLGEQPQHF.